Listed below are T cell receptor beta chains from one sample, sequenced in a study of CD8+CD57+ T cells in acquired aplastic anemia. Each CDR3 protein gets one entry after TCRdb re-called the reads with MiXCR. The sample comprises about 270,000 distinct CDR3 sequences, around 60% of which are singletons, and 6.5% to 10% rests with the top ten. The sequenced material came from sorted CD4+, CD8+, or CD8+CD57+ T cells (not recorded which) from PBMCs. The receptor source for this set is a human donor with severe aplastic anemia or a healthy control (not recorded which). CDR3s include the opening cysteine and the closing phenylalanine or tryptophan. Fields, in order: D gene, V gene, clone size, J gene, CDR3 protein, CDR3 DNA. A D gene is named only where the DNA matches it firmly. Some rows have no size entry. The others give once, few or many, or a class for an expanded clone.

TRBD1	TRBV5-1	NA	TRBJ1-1	CASSLDGTADYTEAFF	TGCGCCAGCAGCTTGGACGGGACAGCAGACTACACTGAAGCTTTCTTT
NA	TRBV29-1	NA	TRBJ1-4	CSVRQPSVEKLFF	TGCAGCGTTCGACAACCCTCAGTTGAAAAACTGTTTTTT
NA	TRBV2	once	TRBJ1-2	CAMGGRSADGYTF	TGTGCCATGGGGGGCCGGAGTGCCGATGGCTACACCTTC
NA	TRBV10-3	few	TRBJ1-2	CAISESRTVSVAGYTF	TGTGCCATCAGTGAGAGTCGGACAGTCTCGGTCGCCGGCTACACCTTC
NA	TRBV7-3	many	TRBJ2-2	CASERGSTGELFF	TGTGCCAGCGAGAGGGGTTCCACCGGGGAGCTGTTTTTT
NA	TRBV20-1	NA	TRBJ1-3	CSAKIAGSGNTIYF	TGCAGTGCTAAGATCGCAGGGTCTGGAAACACCATATATTTT
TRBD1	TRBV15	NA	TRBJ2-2	CATSGVGTGVGELFF	TGTGCCACCAGCGGGGTGGGGACAGGGGTCGGGGAGCTGTTTTTT
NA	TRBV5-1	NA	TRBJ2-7	CASPDYEQYF	TGCGCCAGTCCTGACTACGAGCAGTACTTC
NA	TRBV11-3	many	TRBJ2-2	CASSPGENTGELFF	TGTGCCAGCAGCCCCGGGGAGAACACCGGGGAGCTGTTTTTT
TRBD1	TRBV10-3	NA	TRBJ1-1	CAMRGQENTEAFF	TGTGCCATGCGGGGACAGGAGAACACTGAAGCTTTCTTT
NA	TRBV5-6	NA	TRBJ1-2	CASSLERFNYGYTF	TGTGCCAGCAGCTTAGAGCGATTTAACTATGGCTACACCTTC
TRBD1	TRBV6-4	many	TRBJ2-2	CASRRDRATGELFF	TGTGCCAGCCGCCGGGACAGAGCCACCGGGGAGCTGTTTTTT
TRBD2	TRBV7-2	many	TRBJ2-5	CASSLSGLAGGQVKGETQYF	TGTGCCAGCAGCTTATCGGGACTAGCGGGGGGGCAGGTGAAGGGGGAGACCCAGTACTTC
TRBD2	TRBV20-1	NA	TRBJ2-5	CSASSPSGEQETQYF	TGCAGTGCTAGCAGCCCTAGCGGAGAGCAAGAGACCCAGTACTTC
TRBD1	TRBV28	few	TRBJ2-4	CASRTEDRALAKNIQYF	TGTGCCAGCAGGACTGAAGACAGGGCACTAGCCAAAAACATTCAGTACTTC
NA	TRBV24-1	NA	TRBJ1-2	CAIQGLLDGYTF	TGTGCCATCCAGGGTCTTCTCGATGGCTACACCTTC
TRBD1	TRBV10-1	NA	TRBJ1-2	CASSWTGSVYGYTF	TGCGCCAGCAGTTGGACAGGGAGTGTCTATGGCTACACCTTC
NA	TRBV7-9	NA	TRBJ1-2	CASSLVPGGVSDGYTF	TGTGCCAGCAGCTTAGTCCCGGGGGGAGTGTCCGATGGCTACACCTTC
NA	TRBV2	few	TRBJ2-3	CASSIPDTQYF	TGTGCCAGCTCTATACCAGATACGCAGTATTTT
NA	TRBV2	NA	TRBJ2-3	CASSAGDADTQYF	TGTGCCAGCAGCGCAGGGGACGCAGATACGCAGTATTTT
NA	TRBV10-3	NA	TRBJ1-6	CAISEQAAYNSPLHF	TGTGCCATCAGTGAGCAGGCAGCTTATAATTCACCCCTCCACTTT
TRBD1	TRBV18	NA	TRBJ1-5	CASSHGTGSNQPQHF	TGTGCCAGCTCACACGGGACAGGTAGCAATCAGCCCCAGCATTTT
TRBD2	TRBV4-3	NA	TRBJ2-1	CASSQVARSGGNEQFF	TGCGCCAGCAGCCAAGTAGCCAGAAGCGGGGGCAATGAGCAGTTCTTC
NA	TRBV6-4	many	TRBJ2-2	CASRGDLNTGELFF	TGTGCCAGCAGGGGGGACTTGAACACCGGGGAGCTGTTTTTT
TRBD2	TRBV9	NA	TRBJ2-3	CASSVAAGGGGISTDTQYF	TGTGCCAGCAGCGTAGCCGCGGGGGGCGGGGGGATTAGCACAGATACGCAGTATTTT
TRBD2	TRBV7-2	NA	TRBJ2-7	CASSLAGLAGFYEQYF	TGTGCCAGCAGCTTAGCGGGACTAGCGGGGTTCTACGAGCAGTACTTC
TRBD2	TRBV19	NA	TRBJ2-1	CASSRGTSGRASYNEQFF	TGTGCCAGTAGCCGTGGGACTAGCGGGAGGGCCTCGTACAATGAGCAGTTCTTC
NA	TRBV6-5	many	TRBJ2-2	CASSYIRGGTGELFF	TGTGCCAGCAGTTACATTAGGGGGGGGACCGGGGAGCTGTTTTTT
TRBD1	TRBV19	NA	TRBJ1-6	CASSMLGQESSPLHF	TGTGCCAGTAGTATGTTGGGACAGGAGAGTTCACCCCTCCACTTT
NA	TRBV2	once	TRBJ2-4	CASLVGSEGNIQYF	TGTGCCAGCCTAGTGGGTAGCGAGGGAAACATTCAGTACTTC
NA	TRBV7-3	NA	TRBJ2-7	CASGVTERYEQYF	TGTGCCTCCGGGGTGACAGAACGGTACGAGCAGTACTTC
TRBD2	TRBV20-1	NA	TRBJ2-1	CSARGGLAGGYEQFF	TGCAGTGCTAGAGGAGGGCTAGCGGGAGGGTATGAGCAGTTCTTC
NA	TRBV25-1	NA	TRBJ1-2	CASSERVGAGYTF	TGTGCCAGCAGTGAGAGGGTCGGGGCCGGCTACACCTTC
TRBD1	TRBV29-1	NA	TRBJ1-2	CSVSGGDGYTF	TGCAGCGTGTCAGGGGGCGATGGCTACACCTTC
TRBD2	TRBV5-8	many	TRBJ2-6	CASSLALGGGPGANVLTF	TGTGCCAGCAGCTTGGCGCTCGGGGGGGGGCCTGGGGCCAACGTCCTGACTTTC
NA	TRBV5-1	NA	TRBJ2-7	CASSLRRDFRGEQYF	TGTGCCAGCAGCTTGAGAAGGGATTTTAGGGGCGAGCAGTACTTC
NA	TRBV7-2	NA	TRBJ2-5	CASSLAGRTETQYF	TGTGCCAGCAGCTTAGCGGGGCGCACAGAGACCCAGTACTTC
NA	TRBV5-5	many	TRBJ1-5	CASSLGVKLASQPQHF	TGTGCCAGCAGCTTGGGGGTCAAATTAGCAAGTCAGCCCCAGCATTTT
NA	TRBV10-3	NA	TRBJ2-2	CAIQGQQGSTGELFF	TGTGCCATACAAGGGCAACAGGGCAGCACCGGGGAGCTGTTTTTT
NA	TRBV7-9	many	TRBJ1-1	CASSLTTATWNTEAFF	TGTGCCAGCAGCTTAACGACTGCTACATGGAACACTGAAGCTTTCTTT
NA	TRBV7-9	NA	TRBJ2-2	CASSFLGLGELFF	TGTGCCAGCAGCTTCCTTGGGCTCGGGGAGCTGTTTTTT
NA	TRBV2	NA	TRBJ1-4	CASSDELGVDEKLFF	TGTGCCAGCAGCGACGAGCTAGGGGTCGACGAAAAACTGTTTTTT
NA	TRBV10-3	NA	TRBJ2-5	CAISASRQGETQYF	TGTGCCATCAGTGCGAGTAGGCAGGGGGAGACCCAGTACTTC
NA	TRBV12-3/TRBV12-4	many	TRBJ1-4	CASSFRPGHGGEKLFF	TGTGCCAGCAGTTTCCGCCCAGGGCACGGTGGTGAAAAACTGTTTTTT
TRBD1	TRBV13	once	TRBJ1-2	CASSVGTENYGYTF	TGTGCCAGCAGCGTCGGGACAGAGAACTATGGCTACACCTTC